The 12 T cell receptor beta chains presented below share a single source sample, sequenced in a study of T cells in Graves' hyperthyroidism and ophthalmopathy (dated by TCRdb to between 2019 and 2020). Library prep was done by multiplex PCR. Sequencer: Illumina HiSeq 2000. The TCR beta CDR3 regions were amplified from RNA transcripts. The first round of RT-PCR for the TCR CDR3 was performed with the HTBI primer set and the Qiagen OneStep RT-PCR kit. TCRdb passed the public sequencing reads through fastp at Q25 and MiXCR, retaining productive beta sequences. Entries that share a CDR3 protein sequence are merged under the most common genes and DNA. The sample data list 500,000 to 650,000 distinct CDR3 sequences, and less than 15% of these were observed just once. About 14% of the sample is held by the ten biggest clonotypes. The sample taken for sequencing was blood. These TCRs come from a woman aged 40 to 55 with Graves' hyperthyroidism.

CDR3 protein: CASMRTTEAFF. Written as DNA, the CDR3 is TGTGCCAGCATGAGGACCACTGAAGCTTTCTTT. This chain joins TRBV6-2 or TRBV6-3 and TRBJ1-1, with unresolved D. The CDR3 is 11 amino acids. CDR1 is MNHEY, CDR2 SVGEGT, per germline. Trimming cost V 7 bases and J 4 bases, with 7 bases left between them.

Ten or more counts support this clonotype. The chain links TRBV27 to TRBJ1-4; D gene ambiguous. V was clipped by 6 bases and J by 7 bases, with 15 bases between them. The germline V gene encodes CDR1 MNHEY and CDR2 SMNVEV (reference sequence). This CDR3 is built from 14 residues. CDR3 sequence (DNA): TGTGCCAGCAGCCTCGAGATGATCGGTGAAAAACTGTTTTTT. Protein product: CASSLEMIGEKLFF. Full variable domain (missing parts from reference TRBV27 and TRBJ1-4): EAQVTQNPRYLITVTGKKLTVTCSQNMNHEYMSWYRQDPGLGLRQIYYSMNVEVTDKGDVPEGYKVSRKEKRNFPLILESPSPNQTSLYFCASSLEMIGEKLFFGSGTQLSVL.

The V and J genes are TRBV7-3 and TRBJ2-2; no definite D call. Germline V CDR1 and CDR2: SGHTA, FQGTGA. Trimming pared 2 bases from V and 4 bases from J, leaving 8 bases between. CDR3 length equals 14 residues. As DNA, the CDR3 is TGTGCCAGCAGCTTAGATGGGCGCACCGGGGAGCTGTTTTTT. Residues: CASSLDGRTGELFF.

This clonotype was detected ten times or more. CDR3 coding DNA: TGTGCCAGCAGTTTTCCCTCGTTGGAAAGCTCCTATAATTCACCCCTCCACTTT. Translating it yields CASSFPSLESSYNSPLHF. The chain uses TRBV28 and TRBJ1-6; the D is unclear. This CDR3 comprises 18 residues. Germline values: CDR1 MDHEN, CDR2 SYDVKM. The V gene lost 3 bases and the J gene lost 0 bases, with 15 bases spanning the gap.

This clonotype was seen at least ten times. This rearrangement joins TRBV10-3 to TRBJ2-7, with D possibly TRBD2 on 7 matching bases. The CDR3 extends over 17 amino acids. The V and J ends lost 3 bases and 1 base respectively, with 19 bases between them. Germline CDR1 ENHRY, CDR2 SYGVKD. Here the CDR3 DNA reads TGTGCCATCAGTGATCAGCAGGGGAGGGGTATTTCCTACGAGCAGTACTTC. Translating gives CAISDQQGRGISYEQYF.

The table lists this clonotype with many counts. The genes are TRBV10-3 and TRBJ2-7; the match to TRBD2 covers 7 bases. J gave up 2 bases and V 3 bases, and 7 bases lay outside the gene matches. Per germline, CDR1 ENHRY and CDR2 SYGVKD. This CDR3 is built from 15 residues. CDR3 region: CAISEILAVTYEQYF. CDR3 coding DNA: TGTGCCATCAGTGAAATTCTAGCGGTTACCTACGAGCAGTACTTC.

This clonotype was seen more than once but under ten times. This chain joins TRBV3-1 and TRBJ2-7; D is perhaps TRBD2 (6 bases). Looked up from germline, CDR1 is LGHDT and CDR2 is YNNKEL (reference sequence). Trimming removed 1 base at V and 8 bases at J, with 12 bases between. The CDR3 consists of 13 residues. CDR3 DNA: TGTGCCAGCAGCCAAGTCAGTCGGGAGAAGCAGTACTTC. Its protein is CASSQVSREKQYF.

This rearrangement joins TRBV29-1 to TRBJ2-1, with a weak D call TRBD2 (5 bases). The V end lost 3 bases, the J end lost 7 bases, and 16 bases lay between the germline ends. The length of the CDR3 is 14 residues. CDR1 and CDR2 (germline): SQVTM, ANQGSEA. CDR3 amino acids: CSVEGARRRNEQFF. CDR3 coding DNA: TGCAGCGTTGAGGGAGCGCGAAGAAGGAATGAGCAGTTCTTC.

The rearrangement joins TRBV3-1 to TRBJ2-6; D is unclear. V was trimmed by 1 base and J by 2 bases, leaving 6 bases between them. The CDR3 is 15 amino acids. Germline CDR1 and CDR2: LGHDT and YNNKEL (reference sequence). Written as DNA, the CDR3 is TGTGCCAGCAGCCAAGGATCGGCTGGGGCCAACGTCCTGACTTTC. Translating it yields CASSQGSAGANVLTF.

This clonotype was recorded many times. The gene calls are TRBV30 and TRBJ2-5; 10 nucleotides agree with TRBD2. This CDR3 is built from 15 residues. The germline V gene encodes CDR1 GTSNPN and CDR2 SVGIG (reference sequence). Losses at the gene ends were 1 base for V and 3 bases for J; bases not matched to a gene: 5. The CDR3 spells CAWSAKGLAEETQYF. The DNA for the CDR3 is TGTGCCTGGAGTGCAAAAGGACTAGCGGAAGAGACCCAGTACTTC.

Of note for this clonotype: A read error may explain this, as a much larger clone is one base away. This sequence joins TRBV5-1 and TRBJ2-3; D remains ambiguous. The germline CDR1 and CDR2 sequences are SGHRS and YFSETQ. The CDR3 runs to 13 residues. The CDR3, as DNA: TGCGCCAGCAGCTTGGGGGTCGGAGATGCGCAGTATTTT. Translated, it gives CASSLGVGDAQYF.

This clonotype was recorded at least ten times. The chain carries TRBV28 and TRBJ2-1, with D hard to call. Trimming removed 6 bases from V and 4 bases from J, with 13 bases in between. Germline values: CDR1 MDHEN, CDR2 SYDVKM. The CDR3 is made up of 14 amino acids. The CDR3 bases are TGTGCCAGCAGGCCTCCCCGTCGGTACAATGAGCAGTTCTTC. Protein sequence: CASRPPRRYNEQFF.